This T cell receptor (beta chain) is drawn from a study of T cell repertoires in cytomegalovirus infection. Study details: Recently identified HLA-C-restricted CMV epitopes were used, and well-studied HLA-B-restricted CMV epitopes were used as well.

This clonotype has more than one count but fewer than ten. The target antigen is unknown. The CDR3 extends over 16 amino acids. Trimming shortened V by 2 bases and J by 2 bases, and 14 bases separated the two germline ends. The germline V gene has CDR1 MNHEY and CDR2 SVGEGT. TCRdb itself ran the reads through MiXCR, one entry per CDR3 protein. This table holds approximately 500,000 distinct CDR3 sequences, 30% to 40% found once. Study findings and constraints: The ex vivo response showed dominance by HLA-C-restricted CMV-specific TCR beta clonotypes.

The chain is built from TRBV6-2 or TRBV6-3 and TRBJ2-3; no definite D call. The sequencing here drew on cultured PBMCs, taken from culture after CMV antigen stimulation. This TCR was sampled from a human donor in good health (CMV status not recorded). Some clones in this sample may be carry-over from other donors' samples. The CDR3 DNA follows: TGTGCCAGCAGTTACGGCGTGTTTCCTAACACAGATACGCAGTATTTT. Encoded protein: CASSYGVFPNTDTQYF.